This passage covers 8 T cell receptor beta chains from one sample sequenced in a study of post-analysis software for immune sequencing data. General study findings and limits: The five TRBV segments detected at higher frequency in patients than in controls included TRBV5-6, TRBV5-1 and TRBV20-1.

Unique molecular identifiers were carried by the TCR beta cDNA libraries. TCRdb itself ran the PCR reads through MiXCR, one entry per CDR3 protein. Counted here are around 710,000 distinct CDR3 sequences, about 43% occurring once; the ten biggest clones make up 4.9%. These TCRs are of unknown antigen specificity. Sequences were obtained from blood. Source of these receptors: a girl under 18 with multiple sclerosis.

The chain couples TRBV7-8 to TRBJ2-5; D not certain. This CDR3 spans 14 amino acids. The V gene's germline CDR1 is SGHVS and CDR2 FQNEAQ. With 7 bases removed from V and 5 bases from J, the gap between germline ends came to 17 bases. The CDR3, as DNA: TGTGCCAGCACCTTGGGCGACCCACAGGAGACCCAGTACTTC. This sequence encodes CASTLGDPQETQYF.

The V call is TRBV6-7, the J call TRBJ2-1, with 14 bases fitting TRBD2. TRBV6-7 is recorded as an ORF, its role being uncertain. The CDR3 runs 17 residues. The trim removed 5 bases at V and 7 bases at J, leaving 10 bases unmatched. The CDR3 nucleotides read TGTGCCAGCAGTCGGACTAGCGGGAGGAGTCGGAGGAATGAGCAGTTCTTC. Its protein product is CASSRTSGRSRRNEQFF.

This clonotype was detected a few times. V is TRBV28 and J is TRBJ2-7, with D hard to call. The CDR3 loop spans 11 amino acids. Trimming removed 2 bases at V and 10 bases at J, with 9 bases between. The germline CDR1 and CDR2 sequences are MDHEN and SYDVKM. The CDR3 protein is CASSLRVEQYF. The CDR3 nucleotides are TGTGCCAGCAGTTTAAGGGTGGAACAGTACTTC.

In its sample, this clonotype was seen a few times. The chain joins TRBV29-1 to TRBJ1-5, with a weak D call TRBD1 (5 bases). The CDR3 is 16 residues long. Germline CDR1 SQVTM, CDR2 ANQGSEA. V shed 6 bases and J shed 1 base, with 19 bases lying between them. The CDR3 nucleotides read TGCAGCGTCTTAGACAGACGGGTAGGAAGCAATCAGCCCCAGCATTTT. It yields the protein CSVLDRRVGSNQPQHF.

Turning to this clonotype: The junction does not match germline at one end; this may be a read error. This sequence joins TRBV29-1 and TRBJ2-5; D remains ambiguous. The CDR3 has 12 residues. CDR1 SQVTM and CDR2 ANQGSEA come from the germline V gene. CDR3 bases: TGCAGCGTTGTGAACAGTAAAGAGACCCTGTACTTC. It yields the protein CSVVNSKETLYF.

The V and J genes are TRBV20-1 and TRBJ2-1, with 7 bases identical to TRBD1. The J call may be faulty, since TRBJ2-7 better matches the DNA end. There are 15 residues in the CDR3. From germline, CDR1 is DFQATT and CDR2 SNEGSKA (reference sequence). The CDR3 nucleotides are TGCAGTGCTTGGCTGAGGGGGCTAGGCTACAATGAGCAGTACTTC. This gives the protein CSAWLRGLGYNEQYF.

The table lists this clonotype with a few counts. The chain has TRBV29-1 and TRBJ2-4; D possibly corresponds to TRBD2 (6 bases). This CDR3 comprises 14 residues. The V gene lost 1 base and the J gene lost 3 bases, with 10 bases spanning the gap. CDR1 SQVTM and CDR2 ANQGSEA come from the germline V gene. The CDR3 coding sequence is TGCAGCGTTGAAGGCGAGGGAGGCAAAAACATTCAGTACTTC. Residues: CSVEGEGGKNIQYF.

The chain links TRBV11-1 to TRBJ2-3; 7 bases agree with TRBD2. CDR3 length: 18 amino acids. The V and J ends lost 7 bases and 2 bases, in that order; junction bases with no gene match: 18. The germline V gene has CDR1 SGHAT and CDR2 FQDESV (reference sequence). In nucleotides, the CDR3 is TGTGCCAGCACCTTCGGGCTCGCGGGAGCCTACATCACAGATACGCAGTATTTT. Its translation is CASTFGLAGAYITDTQYF.